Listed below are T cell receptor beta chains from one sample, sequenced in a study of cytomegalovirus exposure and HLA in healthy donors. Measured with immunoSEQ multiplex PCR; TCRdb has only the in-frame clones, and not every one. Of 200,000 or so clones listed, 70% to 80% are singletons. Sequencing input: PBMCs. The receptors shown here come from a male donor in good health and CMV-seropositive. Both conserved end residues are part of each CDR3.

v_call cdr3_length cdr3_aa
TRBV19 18 CASSIGAEQGTWTSPLHF
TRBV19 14 CASSMGRQIYGYTF
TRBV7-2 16 CASSLNILTVTYEQYF
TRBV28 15 CASSWGGSTNEKLFF
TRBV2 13 CASIGTLNTEAFF
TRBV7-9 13 CASLHRGGNTIYF
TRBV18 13 CASSPGTGNGYTF
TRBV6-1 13 CASSEAGFSGYTF
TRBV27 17 CASRPRGQGPTNTEAFF
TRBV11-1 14 CASSLGGGWNEQFF
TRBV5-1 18 CASSLVLIAGTDQETQYF
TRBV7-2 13 CASSSLGGYEQYF
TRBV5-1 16 CASTSGRGTGANVLTF
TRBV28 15 CASSSPDRVGETQYF
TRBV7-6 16 CASSTHPLAGQETQYF
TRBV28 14 CASSRPPSGQPQHF
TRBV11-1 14 CASSSRDIRTEAFF
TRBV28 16 CASSSPDPGQGYEQYF
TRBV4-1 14 CASSPLGGDYGYTF
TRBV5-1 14 CASSPEGVWDTIYF
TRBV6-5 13 CATGQGALDGYTF
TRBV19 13 CATLDRAKNIQYF